The sequence of this T cell receptor (beta chain) was determined in a study of blood T cell repertoires in COVID-19. Only in-frame clones appear in the TCRdb table, and some are missing; sequencing was by immunoSEQ multiplex PCR. The sample contains some 110,000 clones, approximately 76% of which appear only once. This CDR3 comprises 15 residues. Losses at the gene ends were 7 bases for V and 0 bases for J; bases not matched to a gene: 6. The germline CDR1 and CDR2 sequences are MNHNY and SVGAGI (reference sequence). This clone was detected once. The sequence was obtained from a woman in her 70s with acute or convalescent COVID-19. The material sequenced was peripheral blood. The chain has TRBV6-6 and TRBJ2-3; 8 bases match TRBD2. CDR3 coding DNA: TGTGCCAGCAATCGACTAGCGACTAGCACAGATACGCAGTATTTT. Translation: CASNRLATSTDTQYF.